This T cell receptor beta chain was identified during a study of T-cell memory formation after mild COVID-19. The CDR3 contains 13 residues. The ends lost 6 bases at V and 6 bases at J; junction bases unmatched: 3. CDR1 and CDR2 from the germline V gene are SQVTM and ANQGSEA. Study conclusions and caveats: Cross-reactive memory apparently joined, as some responding clones appeared in pre-infection memory.

Amplification by 5'RACE using constant-segment primers produced TCR alpha and TCR beta cDNA libraries that carried sample barcodes and UMIs. Using its own MiXCR run on the 5' RACE reads, TCRdb lists one record per CDR3 protein. Here the sample spans 180,000 or so distinct CDR3 sequences, about a sixth being singletons. The table lists this clonotype with a few counts. Its antigen is still unknown. The clonotype was recovered from an adult woman who had mild COVID-19 (a few samples of this study predate the infection). Cell type and time point are not known. The material sequenced was PBMCs or a T cell subset sorted from them (not recorded which). The genes are TRBV29-1 and TRBJ1-5; 12 bases line up with TRBD1. The CDR3 sequence is CSVGDRGPQPQHF. CDR3 DNA: TGCAGCGTAGGGGACAGGGGGCCTCAGCCCCAGCATTTT. Using reference TRBV29-1 and TRBJ1-5 for the parts outside the CDR3, the full variable domain is SAVISQKPSRDICQRGTSLTIQCQVDSQVTMMFWYRQQPGQSLTLIATANQGSEATYESGFVIDKFPISRPNLTFSTLTVSNMSPEDSSIYLCSVGDRGPQPQHFGDGTRLSIL.